This record concerns one T cell receptor beta chain sequence. Its specificity is unknown. The data were taken from a study of tumor-infiltrating lymphocytes in primary liver carcinoma. Study as a whole: Sequenced samples came back with roughly 3.65 to 7.5 million productive TCRbeta reads, and the counts looked alike across tissue types. General study findings and limits: Just around 8-24% of top clones spanned all five tumor regions.

With a constant-region primer, TCR beta cDNA was made from approximately 520 ng of total RNA. Slightly modified ARM-PCR, run as three nested multiplex PCR rounds, produced the TCR beta libraries. Forward primers for TRBV1-TRBV30 and a C-beta reverse primer served the first two PCR rounds, at 10 cycles each. TCRdb re-analysed the multiplex PCR reads in MiXCR, keeping a single row per CDR3 protein. The sample includes some 100,000 distinct CDR3 sequences, around two thirds seen only once; the top ten take roughly 12%. Taking about 19-32 mg of unsorted bulk tissue, the authors co-extracted RNA and DNA. Whichever tumor sample was examined, it had over 75% viable tumor cells. Germline V gene data show CDR1 as SQVTM and CDR2 as ANQGSEA. This CDR3 comprises 13 residues.

The specimen sequenced was liver tumor tissue from sampling region 2. Subset described: tumor region T2, inferior pole. V is TRBV29-1 and J is TRBJ2-7, with TRBD1 identical over 7 bases. This TCR derives from a woman aged 60-75 years with primary liver carcinoma and hepatitis B virus infection. For the CDR3, the DNA is TGCGGCGCCTGGGACAGAGGGCGCCTCGAGCAGTACTTC. This codes for CGAWDRGRLEQYF.